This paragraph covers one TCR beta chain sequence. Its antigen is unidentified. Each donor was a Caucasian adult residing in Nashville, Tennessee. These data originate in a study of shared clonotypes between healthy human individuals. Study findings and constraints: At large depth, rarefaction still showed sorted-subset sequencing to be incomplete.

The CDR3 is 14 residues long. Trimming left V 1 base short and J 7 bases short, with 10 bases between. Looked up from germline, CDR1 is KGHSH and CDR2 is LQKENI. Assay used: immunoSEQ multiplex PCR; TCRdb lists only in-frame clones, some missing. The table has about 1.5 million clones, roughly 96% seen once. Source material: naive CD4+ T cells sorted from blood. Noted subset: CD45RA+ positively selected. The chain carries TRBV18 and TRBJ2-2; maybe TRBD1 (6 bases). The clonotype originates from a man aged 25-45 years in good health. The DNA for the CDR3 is TGTGCCAGCTCACCACTAAACAGGGACGGGGAGCTGTTTTTT. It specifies CASSPLNRDGELFF.